Presented here are 13 T cell receptor beta chains from one specimen sequenced in a study of blood T cell repertoires in COVID-19. Produced via immunoSEQ multiplex PCR; TCRdb's table is partial and in-frame only. This table has roughly 300,000 clones, more than 75% appearing once. Material: PBMCs or T cells enriched from blood (not recorded which). These receptors were collected from a woman aged 18 to 35 who had recovered from COVID-19.

Points on this clone: This sample includes further DNA sequences coding for the same CDR3. V is TRBV18 and J is TRBJ1-5; a weak D match, TRBD1 (5 bases). This CDR3 is built from 15 residues. The germline gives CDR1 KGHSH, CDR2 LQKENI. V gave up 2 bases and J gave up 4 bases, with 12 bases separating them. The CDR3 protein is CASSPSTGLNQPQHF. CDR3 nucleotide sequence: TGTGCCAGCTCACCAAGTACAGGCCTAAATCAGCCCCAGCATTTT.

The CDR3 nucleotides are TGTGCCATCAGCCCCGGACTAGCGGGAGGCGATGAGCAGTTCTTC. As protein: CAISPGLAGGDEQFF. The chain links TRBV10-3 to TRBJ2-1; 14 bases are shared with TRBD2. The CDR3 spans 15 residues. With 6 bases clipped from V and 8 bases from J, the junction kept 6 bases outside the gene matches. Germline loops: CDR1 ENHRY, CDR2 SYGVKD.

This sequence joins TRBV5-1 and TRBJ2-2, with TRBD1 matching over 10 bases. V trimming: 7 bases; J trimming: 6 bases; junction bases outside the gene matches: 6. Germline loops: CDR1 SGHRS, CDR2 YFSETQ. This CDR3 comprises 14 residues. For the CDR3, the DNA is TGCGCCAGCCGGGACAGGGGATTATCCGGGGAGCTGTTTTTT. Translating it yields CASRDRGLSGELFF. The full variable domain, with the rest looked up from reference TRBV5-1 and TRBJ2-2, is KAGVTQTPRYLIKTRGQQVTLSCSPISGHRSVSWYQQTPGQGLQFLFEYFSETQRNKGNFPGRFSGRQFSNSRSEMNVSTLELGDSALYLCASRDRGLSGELFFGEGSRLTVL.

The sample holds one count of this clone. The J gene is TRBJ2-2, the V gene TRBV30, with 7 bases fitting TRBD1. This CDR3 spans 15 amino acids. J was trimmed by 3 bases and V by 5 bases; bases with no gene match: 9. CDR1 and CDR2 from the germline V gene are GTSNPN and SVGIG (reference sequence). In DNA form, the CDR3 reads TGTGCCTGGGGACCGGGACAGTCATACACCGGGGAGCTGTTTTTT. Its protein product is CAWGPGQSYTGELFF.

This chain uses TRBV5-6 with TRBJ1-2; 7 nucleotides match TRBD1. J gave up 2 bases and V 3 bases, and 7 bases lay outside the gene matches. The CDR3 runs 15 residues. The germline gives CDR1 SGHDT, CDR2 YYEEEE. CDR3 bases: TGTGCCAGCAGCTACGGGACAGCAAGAAACTATGGCTACACCTTC. It codes for CASSYGTARNYGYTF.

The chain uses TRBV4-1 and TRBJ1-6; TRBD1 aligns across 9 bases. Germline loops: CDR1 MGHRA, CDR2 YSYEKL. The CDR3 sequence is 18 residues long. The trim removed 5 bases at V and 6 bases at J, leaving 14 bases unmatched. The CDR3 sequence: CASSSGTGSFRINSPLHF. The CDR3 region has the DNA TGCGCCAGCAGCTCCGGGACAGGGAGTTTTAGGATTAATTCACCCCTCCACTTT.

This clone was found a few times. The chain uses TRBV18 and TRBJ2-1; D might be TRBD2 (6 bases). Germline loops: CDR1 KGHSH, CDR2 LQKENI. The CDR3 spans 15 residues. Trimming stripped 6 bases from V and 7 bases from J, with 19 bases between. The DNA of the CDR3 is TGTGCCAGCTCTCCGAACTTGGGGGACTCTAATGAGCAGTTCTTC. Amino acids: CASSPNLGDSNEQFF.

There are a few counts of this clone. The genes are TRBV28 and TRBJ1-5; 8 bases line up with TRBD1. The CDR3 length is 15 residues. Losses at the gene ends were 5 bases for V and 7 bases for J; bases not matched to a gene: 10. Germline-derived CDR1 and CDR2 are MDHEN and SYDVKM. The CDR3 here is CASSLNDRGNQPQHF. In nucleotides, the CDR3 is TGTGCCAGCAGTCTCAACGACAGGGGTAACCAGCCCCAGCATTTT.

The chain joins TRBV10-2 to TRBJ2-7; no reliable D call. Per germline, CDR1 WSHSY and CDR2 SAAADI. The CDR3 sequence is 12 residues long. V was pared by 7 bases and J by 2 bases, with 9 bases between. The CDR3 here is CASKHSTYEQYF. The CDR3 DNA follows: TGCGCCAGCAAGCACAGCACCTACGAGCAGTACTTC.

The chain carries TRBV6-5 and TRBJ1-5; D is undetermined. The CDR3 covers 11 residues. CDR1 is MNHEY and CDR2 is SVGAGI in the germline V gene. The V end was cut by 11 bases, the J end by 7 bases, with 12 bases between. DNA of the CDR3: TGTGCCTGTCGGGGTAACCAGCCCCAGCATTTT. This gives the protein CACRGNQPQHF.

The chain uses TRBV7-3 and TRBJ2-5; tentative D call: TRBD2 (5 bases). Trimming took off 2 bases at V and 1 base at J, with 5 bases between the two ends. Germline CDR1 is SGHTA and CDR2 is FQGTGA. The CDR3 extends over 13 amino acids. For the CDR3, the DNA is TGTGCCAGCAGCTTAGGAGGCCAAGAGACCCAGTACTTC. The encoded protein is CASSLGGQETQYF.

The CDR3 is CASSLVGRGSEKLFF. The CDR3 DNA sequence: TGTGCCAGCAGCTTGGTTGGCAGGGGGTCTGAAAAACTGTTTTTT. V is TRBV5-4 and J is TRBJ1-4, with TRBD1 matching 7 bases. This CDR3 comprises 15 residues. The V gene's germline CDR1 is SGHNT and CDR2 YYREEE (reference sequence). V trimming: 0 bases; J trimming: 7 bases; junction bases outside the gene matches: 6.

This sequence joins TRBV9 and TRBJ2-3, with 7 bases that match TRBD1. V lost 0 bases to trimming and J lost 3 bases; unmatched junction nucleotides: 7. CDR3 length equals 16 residues. Germline CDR1 SGDLS, CDR2 YYNGEE. The CDR3 loop reads CASSVGVRGLTDTQYF. Written as DNA, the CDR3 is TGTGCCAGCAGCGTAGGGGTAAGGGGGCTGACAGATACGCAGTATTTT.